This TCR beta chain derives from a study of blood T cells in healthy people across ages. A second roughly 6 to 11 cycle PCR used barcoded and J-beta primers. TCRdb ran MiXCR on the 5' RACE reads and lists one entry per CDR3 protein. The table has about 1.8 million distinct CDR3 sequences, around half seen once. The germline gives CDR1 MNHNS, CDR2 SASEGT. The V and J ends lost 6 bases and 1 base respectively, with 12 bases between them. The CDR3 spans 14 residues. What was sequenced was blood. The chain uses TRBV6-1 and TRBJ1-1; D might be TRBD1 (5 bases). The receptor comes from a woman in her thirties or forties in good health. The CDR3 nucleotides read TGTGCCAGCAGGGGACCTTTTAAGAACACTGAAGCTTTCTTT. Encoded protein: CASRGPFKNTEAFF.